This record covers a single TCR beta chain. The CDR3 runs 14 residues. Germline assignment: CDR1 MGHDK and CDR2 SYGVNS. The germline V and J ends were trimmed by 3 bases and 2 bases, with 11 bases remaining between them. This record comes from a study of T cell repertoires in MIS-A myocarditis. Sequencing used immunoSEQ multiplex PCR; TCRdb keeps in-frame clones, though not all of them. Of approximately 7,200 clones in the sample, around 73% were seen once. This clonotype was obtained from a man younger than 35 with fulminant myocarditis from multisystem inflammatory syndrome in adults (MIS-A) after COVID-19. The J gene is TRBJ2-7, the V gene TRBV25-1; D is perhaps TRBD1 (5 bases). The sample consisted of right inferior lung lobe tissue obtained at autopsy. The CDR3 region is CASSDPGITYEQYF. The DNA for the CDR3 is TGTGCCAGCAGTGATCCAGGGATTACCTACGAGCAGTACTTC.